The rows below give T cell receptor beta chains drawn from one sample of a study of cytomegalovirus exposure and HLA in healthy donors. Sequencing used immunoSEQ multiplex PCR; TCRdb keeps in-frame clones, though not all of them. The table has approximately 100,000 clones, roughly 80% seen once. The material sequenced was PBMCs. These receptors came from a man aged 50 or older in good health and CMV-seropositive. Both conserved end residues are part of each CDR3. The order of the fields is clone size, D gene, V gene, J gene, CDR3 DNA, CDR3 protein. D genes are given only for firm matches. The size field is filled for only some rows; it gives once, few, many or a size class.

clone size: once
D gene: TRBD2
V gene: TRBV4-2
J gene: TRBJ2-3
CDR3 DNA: TGTGCCAGCAGCCAAGAGACCGGGGAGGGTCCGTATTTT
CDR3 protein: CASSQETGEGPYF

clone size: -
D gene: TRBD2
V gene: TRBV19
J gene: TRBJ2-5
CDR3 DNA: TGTGCCAGTAGTGCCTTTAGCGGGGGGGCCCAAGAGACCCAGTACTTC
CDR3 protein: CASSAFSGGAQETQYF

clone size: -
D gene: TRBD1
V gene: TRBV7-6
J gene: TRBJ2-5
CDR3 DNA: TGTGCCAGCAGCTCAGCCGGACAGGGGGCTGGAGAGACCCAGTACTTC
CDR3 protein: CASSSAGQGAGETQYF

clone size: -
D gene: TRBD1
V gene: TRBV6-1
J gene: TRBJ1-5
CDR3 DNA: TGCGCCAGCAGTGGCGGGACAGGGGGTGGTCAGCCCCAGCATTTT
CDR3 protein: CASSGGTGGGQPQHF

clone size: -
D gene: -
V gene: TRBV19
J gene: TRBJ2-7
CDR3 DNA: TGTGCCAGTAGTATAGGAAAGTGGTCGGACAAGAGCTACGAGCAGTACTTC
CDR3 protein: CASSIGKWSDKSYEQYF

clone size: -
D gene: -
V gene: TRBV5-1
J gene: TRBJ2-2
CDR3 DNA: TGCGCCAGCAGCTTGAATTCACGTATTCGGGGAAGCGGGGAGCTGTTTTTT
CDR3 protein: CASSLNSRIRGSGELFF

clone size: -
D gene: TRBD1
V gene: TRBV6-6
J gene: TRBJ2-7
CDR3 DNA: TGTGCCAGCAGACCAACAGGGGCGTTCTCCTACGAGCAGTACTTC
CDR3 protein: CASRPTGAFSYEQYF

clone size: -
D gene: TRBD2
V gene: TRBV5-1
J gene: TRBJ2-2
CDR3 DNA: TGCGCCAGCAGCCCCCGAACTAGCGGGCAGGGTATCGGGGAGCTGTTTTTT
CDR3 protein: CASSPRTSGQGIGELFF

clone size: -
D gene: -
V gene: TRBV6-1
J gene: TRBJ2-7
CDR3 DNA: TGTGCCAGCAGTGCGGCAATGGAGGCCTACGAGCAGTACTTC
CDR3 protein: CASSAAMEAYEQYF

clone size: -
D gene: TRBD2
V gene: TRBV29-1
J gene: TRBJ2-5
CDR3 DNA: TGCAGCGTCGCCCGGACTAGCGGGAGGGGGGCACCCGGGGAGACCCAGTACTTC
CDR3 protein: CSVARTSGRGAPGETQYF

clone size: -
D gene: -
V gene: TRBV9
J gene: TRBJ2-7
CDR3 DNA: TGTGCCAGCAGCGTAGACGGGAGTCACACCTACGAGCAGTACTTC
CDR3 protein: CASSVDGSHTYEQYF

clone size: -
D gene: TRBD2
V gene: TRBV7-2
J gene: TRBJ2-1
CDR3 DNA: TGTGCCAGCAGCTTAGTAGGGGGACTAGCGGGGAACAATGAGCAGTTCTTC
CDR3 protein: CASSLVGGLAGNNEQFF

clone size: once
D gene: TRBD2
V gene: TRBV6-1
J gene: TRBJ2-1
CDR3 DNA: TGTGCCAGCAGTGATCCTATTCGTCTAGCGGGAGGGGTTAATGAGCAGTTCTTC
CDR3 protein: CASSDPIRLAGGVNEQFF

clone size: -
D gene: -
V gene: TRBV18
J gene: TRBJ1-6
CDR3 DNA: TGTGCCAGCTCACCACCGGGGAGCTCCTATAATTCACCCCTCCACTTT
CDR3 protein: CASSPPGSSYNSPLHF

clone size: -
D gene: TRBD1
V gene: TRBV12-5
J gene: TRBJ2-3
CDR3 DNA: TGTGCTAGTGGTTCGGGACAGGGGGGTTTTTCGGGAGATACGCAGTATTTT
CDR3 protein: CASGSGQGGFSGDTQYF

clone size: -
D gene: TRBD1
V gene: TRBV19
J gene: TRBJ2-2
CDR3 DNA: TGTGCCAGTAGTATAGAACCAGGGGGCTACACCGGGGAGCTGTTTTTT
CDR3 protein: CASSIEPGGYTGELFF